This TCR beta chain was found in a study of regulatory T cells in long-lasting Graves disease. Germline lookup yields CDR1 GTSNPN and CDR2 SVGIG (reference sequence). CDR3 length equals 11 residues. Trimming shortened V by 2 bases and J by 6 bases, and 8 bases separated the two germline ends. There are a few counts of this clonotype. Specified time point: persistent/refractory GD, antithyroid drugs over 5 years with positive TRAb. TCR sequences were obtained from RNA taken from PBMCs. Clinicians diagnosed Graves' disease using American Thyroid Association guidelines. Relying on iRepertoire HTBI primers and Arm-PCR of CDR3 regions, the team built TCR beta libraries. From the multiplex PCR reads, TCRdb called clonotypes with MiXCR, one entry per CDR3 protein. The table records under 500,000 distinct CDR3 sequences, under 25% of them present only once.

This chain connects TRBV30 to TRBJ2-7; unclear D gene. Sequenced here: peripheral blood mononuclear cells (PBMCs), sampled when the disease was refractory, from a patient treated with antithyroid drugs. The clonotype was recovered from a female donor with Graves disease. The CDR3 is CAWSMSVEQYF. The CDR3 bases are TGTGCCTGGAGTATGAGTGTCGAGCAGTACTTC.